This TCR beta chain was observed in a study of blood T cell repertoires in COVID-19. Study overall: Acute and convalescent COVID-19 specimens originated in the United States, Italy and Spain.

Authors' methods: How many nucleated cells were present was estimated from reference gene primer amplification. The data were produced by immunoSEQ multiplex PCR, yet TCRdb's version contains in-frame clones alone and is incomplete. That table gives V, J and clone size, and the DNA gave D and trimming. Among 200,000 to 300,000 clones listed, 84% were seen once. The CDR3 contains 14 residues. V lost 4 bases, J lost 1 base, and 7 bases lay in between. Germline CDR1 SGHTA, CDR2 FQGNSA. The receptor was derived from a woman in her forties who had recovered from COVID-19. The specimen sequenced was peripheral blood. The rearrangement uses TRBV7-2 and TRBJ2-2; D perhaps matches TRBD2 (5 bases). Here the CDR3 reads CASSYRENTGELFF. For the CDR3, the DNA is TGTGCCAGCAGCTACCGGGAGAACACCGGGGAGCTGTTTTTT.